Listed below are T cell receptor beta chains from one sample, sequenced in a study of response to subunit inactivated influenza vaccine. TCRdb reprocessed the RT-PCR reads via MiXCR and lists one record per CDR3 protein. The repertoire holds roughly 630,000 distinct CDR3 sequences, 13% to 15% seen once, with roughly 7.2% in the top ten. The specimen comprised PBMCs from blood, sampled around two weeks before vaccination. Receptor source: a man between 45 and 60 years old who received an inactivated influenza vaccine. CDR3s include the opening cysteine and the closing phenylalanine or tryptophan. A D gene is named only where the DNA matches it firmly. Expanded clones get a size class; other rows say once, few or many, or leave the size out.

TRBJ2-1 | . | . | 16 | TRBV20-1 | CSARDRGSNPYNEQFF | TGCAGTGCTAGAGATCGGGGGTCTAATCCCTACAATGAGCAGTTCTTC
TRBJ2-3 | . | . | 14 | TRBV5-1 | CASKLGGSTDTQYF | TGCGCCAGCAAGTTGGGCGGGAGCACAGATACGCAGTATTTT
TRBJ2-2 | few | . | 15 | TRBV4-1 | CASSLNPDYPGELFF | TGCGCCAGCAGCCTCAACCCGGACTATCCCGGGGAGCTGTTTTTT
TRBJ2-2 | . | . | 15 | TRBV12-3/TRBV12-4 | CASSFLGVGTGELFF | TGTGCCAGCAGTTTCCTCGGGGTGGGCACCGGGGAGCTGTTTTTT
TRBJ2-5 | many | TRBD2 | 12 | TRBV7-6 | CASRGGRETQYF | TGTGCCAGCCGGGGGGGCCGGGAGACCCAGTACTTC
TRBJ2-1 | many | . | 14 | TRBV2 | CASSEVLRGNEQFF | TGTGCCAGCAGTGAAGTTCTGAGGGGGAATGAGCAGTTCTTC
TRBJ1-1 | few | . | 15 | TRBV12-5 | CASGLGTFMNTEAFF | TGTGCTAGTGGTTTGGGGACATTCATGAACACTGAAGCTTTCTTT
TRBJ1-1 | . | . | 15 | TRBV11-1 | CASSLGRRLNTEAFF | TGTGCCAGCAGCTTAGGGAGGCGGTTGAACACTGAAGCTTTCTTT
TRBJ1-2 | few | . | 13 | TRBV27 | CASSQRPSYGYTF | TGTGCCAGCAGTCAGAGACCGAGCTATGGCTACACCTTC
TRBJ2-7 | few | . | 15 | TRBV3-1 | CASSLGQGGFFEQYF | TGTGCCAGCAGCCTAGGACAGGGAGGGTTCTTCGAGCAGTACTTC
TRBJ2-7 | few | . | 14 | TRBV20-1 | CSARVATGPYEQYF | TGCAGTGCTAGAGTGGCGACAGGACCCTACGAGCAGTACTTC
TRBJ2-1 | few | TRBD2 | 18 | TRBV13 | CASSLGPLTSGGGDEQFF | TGTGCCAGCAGCTTAGGACCTCTGACTAGCGGGGGAGGGGATGAGCAGTTCTTC
TRBJ2-7 | . | . | 14 | TRBV30 | CAWSVYKSSYEQYF | TGTGCCTGGAGTGTATACAAGAGCTCCTACGAGCAGTACTTC
TRBJ1-6 | . | TRBD1 | 14 | TRBV5-1 | CASSLADSRDRLHF | TGCGCCAGCAGCTTGGCAGATAGCCGGGACAGGCTCCACTTT
TRBJ2-7 | . | . | 14 | TRBV19 | CASSPTRGSYEQYF | TGTGCCAGTAGCCCGACCAGGGGTTCCTACGAGCAGTACTTC
TRBJ2-3 | few | . | 14 | TRBV15 | CATSRDLGTDTQYF | TGTGCCACCAGCAGAGATTTAGGCACAGATACGCAGTATTTT
TRBJ2-1 | many | TRBD2 | 15 | TRBV29-1 | CSALLGTSKGNEQFF | TGCAGCGCCCTTCTTGGGACTAGTAAGGGCAATGAGCAGTTCTTC
TRBJ2-3 | few | . | 16 | TRBV21-1 | CASSKVPSGSTDTQYF | TGTGCCAGCAGCAAAGTCCCTAGCGGGAGCACAGATACGCAGTATTTT
TRBJ2-7 | few | . | 15 | TRBV15 | CATSRGPPWDYEQYF | TGTGCCACCAGCAGAGGACCGCCTTGGGACTACGAGCAGTACTTC
TRBJ2-7 | few | TRBD1 | 14 | TRBV5-5 | CASSKGQGAYEQYF | TGTGCCAGCAGCAAGGGACAGGGGGCCTACGAGCAGTACTTC